The rows below give T cell receptor beta chains drawn from one sample of a study of CD8 T cells in Susac syndrome. TCRdb re-called the immunoSEQ multiplex PCR reads through MiXCR, storing one row per CDR3 protein. The sample has about 430,000 distinct CDR3 sequences, 75% to 90% seen once; the top ten hold roughly 0.1%. The sequencing sample was made of CD8+ T cells from PBMCs. These TCRs come from a human donor with multiple sclerosis. Both conserved end residues are part of each CDR3. Each record gives: D gene, J gene, V gene, clone size, CDR3 protein, CDR3 DNA. D genes are given only for firm matches. Size is omitted from some rows. Given values are once, few, many or a class for expanded clones.

>TRBD1|TRBJ2-7|TRBV29-1|.
CSQGQKSYEQYF
TGCAGCCAGGGACAGAAATCCTACGAGCAGTACTTC
>.|TRBJ2-2|TRBV5-4|.
CALGNWGDGTGELFF
TGTGCCCTGGGCAACTGGGGGGACGGCACCGGGGAGCTGTTTTTT
>.|TRBJ2-7|TRBV30|.
CAWSRQGTEQYF
TGTGCCTGGAGTCGACAAGGGACCGAGCAGTACTTC
>.|TRBJ1-2|TRBV7-6|once
CASSLDAGIYGYTF
TGTGCCAGCAGCTTAGATGCAGGGATCTATGGCTACACCTTC
>TRBD2|TRBJ2-5|TRBV27|once
CASSLFPLAGGPHQETQYF
TGTGCCAGCAGTTTATTCCCCCTAGCGGGAGGGCCTCACCAAGAGACCCAGTACTTC
>.|TRBJ2-1|TRBV5-4|.
CASSLAGLAEYNEQFF
TGTGCCAGCAGCTTGGCCGGGTTAGCAGAATACAATGAGCAGTTCTTC
>.|TRBJ1-1|TRBV7-9|.
CASSLWQGMRTEAFF
TGTGCCAGCAGCTTATGGCAGGGGATGAGGACTGAAGCTTTCTTT
>TRBD2|TRBJ2-7|TRBV6-1|.
CASSEARGAGYEQYF
TGTGCCAGCAGTGAAGCGCGGGGGGCTGGCTACGAGCAGTACTTC
>TRBD1|TRBJ1-2|TRBV10-3|.
CAISVSGGLYNGYTF
TGTGCCATCAGTGTGTCAGGGGGATTATATAATGGCTACACCTTC
>TRBD2|TRBJ2-1|TRBV30|.
CAWSPSRRAGGNEQFF
TGTGCCTGGAGCCCCTCGCGGCGGGCGGGGGGGAATGAGCAGTTCTTC
>TRBD1|TRBJ2-7|TRBV27|.
CASSWTRDRSPYEQYF
TGTGCCAGCAGTTGGACCCGGGACAGGTCCCCCTACGAGCAGTACTTC
>.|TRBJ1-5|TRBV27|.
CASSEWSNQPQHF
TGTGCCAGCTCGGAGTGGAGCAATCAGCCCCAGCATTTT
>TRBD1|TRBJ2-1|TRBV24-1|.
CATSDKGTGGYNEQFF
TGTGCCACCAGTGATAAAGGGACAGGGGGCTACAATGAGCAGTTCTTC
>.|TRBJ1-1|TRBV12-3/TRBV12-4|.
CASSLNEGPPAEAFF
TGTGCCAGCAGTCTGAATGAGGGGCCGCCGGCTGAAGCTTTCTTT
>.|TRBJ2-7|TRBV27|few
CASSLSGTPVLSEQYF
TGTGCCAGCAGTTTATCCGGGACCCCGGTCCTCTCCGAGCAGTACTTC
>.|TRBJ1-1|TRBV5-5|.
CASSFTNEAFF
TGTGCCAGCAGCTTTACCAATGAAGCTTTCTTT
>.|TRBJ1-5|TRBV27|.
CATAFHNQPQHF
TGTGCCACCGCCTTTCACAATCAGCCCCAGCATTTT
>TRBD1|TRBJ2-1|TRBV27|.
CAAGTGGGAQFF
TGTGCCGCAGGAACAGGGGGAGGTGCGCAGTTCTTC
>TRBD1|TRBJ1-5|TRBV6-1|.
CASSEAETGGKPQHF
TGTGCCAGCAGTGAAGCTGAGACAGGGGGGAAGCCCCAGCATTTT
>.|TRBJ1-5|TRBV15|.
CATSRDRAQPQHF
TGTGCCACCAGCAGAGATCGAGCCCAGCCCCAGCATTTT
>.|TRBJ2-1|TRBV6-1|.
CASKEGNGIPYNEQFF
TGTGCCAGCAAAGAAGGTAATGGGATACCCTACAATGAGCAGTTCTTC
>.|TRBJ1-1|TRBV30|.
CAWSLSRPEAFF
TGTGCCTGGAGTTTAAGCCGGCCTGAAGCTTTCTTT
>TRBD1|TRBJ2-2|TRBV6-1|few
CASSQTGAGELFF
TGTGCCAGCAGCCAAACAGGGGCCGGGGAGCTGTTTTTT
>TRBD1|TRBJ2-2|TRBV5-4|.
CASSRDRTNTGELFF
TGTGCCAGCAGCCGGGACAGGACGAACACCGGGGAGCTGTTTTTT
>TRBD2|TRBJ2-1|TRBV7-6|.
CASSLGSGGFNEQFF
TGTGCCAGCAGCTTAGGGAGCGGGGGCTTCAATGAGCAGTTCTTC
>.|TRBJ2-3|TRBV7-6|few
CASSLALGHPDTQYF
TGTGCCAGCAGCTTAGCGTTAGGACACCCAGATACGCAGTATTTT
>.|TRBJ2-3|TRBV12-3/TRBV12-4|few
CASSRSADTQYF
TGTGCCAGCTCTCGGTCAGCAGATACGCAGTATTTT
>TRBD1|TRBJ1-2|TRBV20-1|.
CSARTIKTGERDNYGYTF
TGCAGTGCTAGAACCATCAAGACAGGGGAAAGAGATAACTATGGCTACACCTTC